One and the same sample provided the 3 T cell receptor beta chains below, sequenced in a study of neurological immune-mediated disorders. TCRdb used MiXCR to reprocess the 5' RACE reads, holding one entry per CDR3 protein. The data show 65,000 to 85,000 distinct CDR3 sequences, 3.2% seen once. Sample: PBMCs. The receptors derive from a woman between 50 and 59 years old with multiple sclerosis.

The sample holds many counts of this clonotype. This chain joins TRBV20-1 and TRBJ2-1; D may correspond to TRBD1 or TRBD2 (5 bases each). Germline V gives CDR1 DFQATT, CDR2 SNEGSKA (reference sequence). The CDR3 length is 16 residues. V was pared by 5 bases and J by 1 base, with 18 bases between. The CDR3, as DNA: TGCAGTGCTCGGGACCACAACATGGGGTCCTACAATGAGCAGTTCTTC. Protein: CSARDHNMGSYNEQFF.

This clonotype was recorded many times. The V call is TRBV11-1, the J call TRBJ2-7; D perhaps matches TRBD2 (6 bases). V gave up 7 bases and J gave up 2 bases, with 21 bases separating them. Germline values: CDR1 SGHAT, CDR2 FQDESV (reference sequence). The CDR3 is made up of 16 amino acids. CDR3 DNA: TGTGCCAGCACCCGAGGCGGGCCGGGAGCCACCTACGAGCAGTACTTC. Its translation: CASTRGGPGATYEQYF.

This clonotype appeared many times. V is TRBV20-1 and J is TRBJ2-3; 8 bases map to TRBD2. Germline lookup yields CDR1 DFQATT and CDR2 SNEGSKA (reference sequence). The CDR3 spans 15 residues. This CDR3 is CSPGRGDPHTDTQYF. The CDR3 DNA reads as TGCAGCCCCGGGCGGGGGGACCCCCACACAGATACGCAGTATTTT.